A single sample is the source of the 27 T cell receptor beta chains below, sequenced in a study of beta chain features in type 1 diabetes. Study-wide points: All four CD4+ subsets from Type 1 diabetes patients carried moderately but significantly shorter TCRB CDR3s.

Sequenced material consisted of expressed TCRB transcripts (all of the isolated RNA was reverse transcribed). The method was immunoSEQ multiplex PCR; TCRdb's version includes in-frame clones alone and lacks a portion of them. The profile covers roughly 160,000 clones, with around 8.6% appearing a single time and around 0.5% taken by the ten largest. Their cognate antigens are unknown. The specimen sequenced was central memory CD4+ T cells from blood. The receptors come from a woman aged 18-29 years with type 1 diabetes.

This chain joins TRBV6-1 and TRBJ2-1; D gene unclear. The germline V and J ends were trimmed by 4 bases and 7 bases, with 20 bases remaining between them. CDR1 is MNHNS and CDR2 is SASEGT in the germline V gene. CDR3 size: 16 residues. The CDR3 here is CASSATTIWPRNEQFF. The CDR3 DNA reads TGTGCCAGCAGTGCGACCACCATTTGGCCTAGGAATGAGCAGTTCTTC.

This clone came up a few times. The chain carries TRBV7-6 and TRBJ2-1; 7 bases match TRBD1. Trimming removed 10 bases from V and 4 bases from J; junction bases left unmatched: 1. The CDR3 length is 11 residues. Per the germline V gene, CDR1 is SGHVS and CDR2 is FNYEAQ. DNA for the CDR3: TGTGCCACGGGACAGTACAATGAGCAGTTCTTC. Translation gives CATGQYNEQFF.

The chain combines TRBV25-1 with TRBJ1-3; no definite D call. Looked up from germline, CDR1 is MGHDK and CDR2 is SYGVNS. The CDR3 sequence is 14 residues long. Trimming left V 9 bases short and J 0 bases short, with 12 bases between. The CDR3 here is CARMPGLSGNTIYF. CDR3 DNA: TGTGCCAGGATGCCCGGTCTCTCTGGAAACACCATATATTTT.

The chain has TRBV28 and TRBJ2-2; 7 bases are a match to TRBD1. This CDR3 has 15 residues. Germline V gene lookup returns CDR1 MDHEN and CDR2 SYDVKM. The V segment lost 6 bases and the J segment 4 bases; nucleotides outside the gene matches: 8. CDR3 nucleotides: TGTGCCAGCAGCAACGCCGGGACAGCCACCGGGGAGCTGTTTTTT. Protein: CASSNAGTATGELFF.

This clone has only a few counts. The J gene is TRBJ2-7, the V gene TRBV5-6, with 8 bases lining up with TRBD2. The length of the CDR3 is 14 residues. Germline loops: CDR1 SGHDT, CDR2 YYEEEE. Germline trimming cut 5 bases from V and 6 bases from J; bases unmatched to any gene: 10. CDR3 residues: CASRLSGGRFEQYF. Written as DNA, the CDR3 is TGTGCCAGCAGACTCTCGGGGGGGCGCTTCGAGCAGTACTTC. The full variable domain, with the rest looked up from reference TRBV5-6 and TRBJ2-7, is DAGVTQSPTHLIKTRGQQVTLRCSPKSGHDTVSWYQQALGQGPQFIFQYYEEEERQRGNFPDRFSGHQFPNYSSELNVNALLLGDSALYLCASRLSGGRFEQYFGPGTRLTVT.

This clone was seen many times. The chain joins TRBV5-4 to TRBJ2-5; D might be TRBD2 (6 bases). Germline V lookup: CDR1 SGHNT, CDR2 YYREEE (reference sequence). The CDR3 has 15 residues. Trimming removed 4 bases from V and 4 bases from J, with 17 bases in between. CDR3 residues: CASSPTTRQPETQYF. The CDR3 DNA reads as TGTGCCAGCAGCCCGACGACTAGGCAGCCAGAGACCCAGTACTTC.

The V call is TRBV7-2, the J call TRBJ2-3, with a weak D call TRBD1 (5 bases). V lost 5 bases to trimming and J lost 0 bases, with 6 bases between them. The CDR3 has 13 amino acids. Germline lookup yields CDR1 SGHTA and CDR2 FQGNSA. The CDR3 spells CASSPGSTDTQYF. The CDR3 coding sequence is TGTGCCAGCAGCCCAGGGAGCACAGATACGCAGTATTTT.

Points on this clone: Germline and junction disagree at one end, which may indicate a read error. The rearrangement joins TRBV6-6 to TRBJ2-5, with TRBD1 matching over 9 bases. The CDR3 covers 15 residues. In germline, CDR1 is MNHNY, CDR2 SVGAGI (reference sequence). The CDR3 nucleotides are TGTGCCATCAGTGAGCCGGGACAGGGCACAGAGACCCAGTACTTC. It translates to CAISEPGQGTETQYF.

This clone was picked up a small number of times. V and J are TRBV7-6 and TRBJ2-1; tentatively, D is TRBD2 (6 bases). V was cut by 2 bases and J by 7 bases, with 9 bases left in between. The CDR3 runs to 13 residues. In germline, CDR1 is SGHVS, CDR2 FNYEAQ. CDR3 DNA: TGTGCCAGCAGCTTACAAGCGGGTAATGAGCAGTTCTTC. As protein: CASSLQAGNEQFF.

V and J are TRBV5-4 and TRBJ2-7; 14 bases agree with TRBD2. Germline V CDR1 and CDR2: SGHNT, YYREEE (reference sequence). J gave up 11 bases and V 4 bases, and 11 bases lay outside the gene matches. This CDR3 region has 15 residues. CDR3 nucleotide sequence: TGTGCCAGCAGCGTGACCGGGACTAGCGGGGGTGAGGAGTACTTC. Its translation: CASSVTGTSGGEEYF.

The J gene is TRBJ2-7, the V gene TRBV10-3, with a tentative D call TRBD1 (6 bases). The CDR3 runs 13 residues. Deletions cut 11 bases from V and 4 bases from J, with 18 bases between. Per the germline V gene, CDR1 is ENHRY and CDR2 is SYGVKD. The CDR3 loop is CACTQGIGYEQYF. The DNA for the CDR3 is TGTGCCTGTACCCAGGGGATTGGATACGAGCAGTACTTC.

The chain uses TRBV30 and TRBJ2-5, with 7 nucleotides matching TRBD1. Germline CDR1 is GTSNPN and CDR2 is SVGIG (reference sequence). CDR3 length: 12 residues. V was clipped by 5 bases and J by 4 bases; unmatched bases: 4. CDR3 nucleotide sequence: TGTGCCTGGGAGGGACAGTTAGAGACCCAGTACTTC. Amino acids: CAWEGQLETQYF.

The V and J genes are TRBV5-7 and TRBJ2-2, with 13 bases that match TRBD2. TRBV5-7 is an ORF, with its function uncertain. The CDR3 has 16 amino acids. With V trimmed by 4 bases and J by 4 bases, 4 bases remained unmatched. CDR3 sequence reads: CASSTSGRAGTGELFF. As DNA, the CDR3 is TGTGCCAGCAGCACTAGCGGGAGGGCCGGCACCGGGGAGCTGTTTTTT.

The V gene is TRBV28, the J gene TRBJ2-1, with 10 nucleotides matching TRBD2. This CDR3 contains 16 residues. In germline, CDR1 is MDHEN, CDR2 SYDVKM. V lost 6 bases, J lost 12 bases, and 17 bases stayed unmatched. CDR3 nucleotides: TGTGCCAGCAGCCACCTTAGCGGGAGGTCACAAGGATCGCAGTTCTTC. Translating it yields CASSHLSGRSQGSQFF.

The chain is built from TRBV7-2 and TRBJ2-5, with 14 bases matching TRBD2. The CDR3 runs to 17 residues. V dropped 5 bases and J dropped 5; count of bases not matched to a gene: 10. Germline V gives CDR1 SGHTA, CDR2 FQGNSA. The CDR3 region is CASSTGTSGSWGETQYF. The CDR3 region has the DNA TGTGCCAGCAGCACCGGGACTAGCGGGAGTTGGGGGGAGACCCAGTACTTC. The variable domain in full, completed from reference TRBV7-2 and TRBJ2-5, reads GAGVSQSPSNKVTEKGKDVELRCDPISGHTALYWYRQSLGQGLEFLIYFQGNSAPDKSGLPSDRFSAERTGGSVSTLTIQRTQQEDSAVYLCASSTGTSGSWGETQYFGPGTRLLVL.

This clone was seen a handful of times. V usage is TRBV4-2 and J usage is TRBJ2-3; 10 bases agree with TRBD2. CDR3 length equals 15 residues. Germline-derived CDR1 and CDR2 are LGHNA and YNFKEQ. Germline trimming cut 4 bases from V and 7 bases from J; bases unmatched to any gene: 8. CDR3 residues: CASSLTGTSVNTQYF. The DNA of the CDR3 is TGTGCCAGCAGCCTTACCGGGACTAGCGTAAATACGCAGTATTTT.

The CDR3 bases are TGTGCCAGCAGCCCCCGACAGGGGTCCTATAATTCACCCCTCCACTTT. Encoded protein: CASSPRQGSYNSPLHF. This chain links TRBV9 with TRBJ1-6, with 8 bases lining up with TRBD1. CDR3 size: 16 residues. The junction had 4 bases not matched to a gene; V was cut back by 4 bases and J by 1 base. Germline CDR1 is SGDLS and CDR2 is YYNGEE.

This clone has only a few counts. The chain recombines TRBV2 with TRBJ2-3; TRBD2 matches 9 bases. Trimming took 7 bases from V and 1 from J; bases not matched to a gene: 6. The CDR3 is made up of 15 amino acids. Germline V CDR1 and CDR2: SNHLY, FYNNEI. The CDR3 sequence is CASIRWTSGTDTQYF. As DNA, the CDR3 is TGTGCCAGCATTCGATGGACTAGCGGCACAGATACGCAGTATTTT. Variable domain in full (rest from reference TRBV2 and TRBJ2-3): EPEVTQTPSHQVTQMGQEVILRCVPISNHLYFYWYRQILGQKVEFLVSFYNNEISEKSEIFDDQFSVERPDGSNFTLKIRSTKLEDSAMYFCASIRWTSGTDTQYFGPGTRLTVL.

The chain is built from TRBV10-2 and TRBJ2-7, with a tentative D call TRBD2 (5 bases). This CDR3 has 15 amino acids. The V end lost 8 bases, the J end lost 1 base, and 18 bases lay between the germline ends. The germline V gene encodes CDR1 WSHSY and CDR2 SAAADI. As DNA, the CDR3 is TGCGCCAGCCATAACGTGGGAGATAGATCCTACGAGCAGTACTTC. Amino acids: CASHNVGDRSYEQYF.

This clone occurred a few times. The J gene is TRBJ2-2, the V gene TRBV14; possibly TRBD1 for D (5 bases). V lost 5 bases and J lost 0, with 13 bases in between. Germline CDR1 SGHDN, CDR2 FVKESK. This CDR3 is 16 amino acids long. CDR3 sequence reads: CASSSSRVANTGELFF. The CDR3 DNA follows: TGTGCCAGCAGCTCTTCCAGGGTAGCGAACACCGGGGAGCTGTTTTTT.

This clone was seen more than once but under ten times. The V and J genes are TRBV18 and TRBJ2-6, with D uncertain. The V gene lost 2 bases and the J gene lost 0 bases, with 8 bases spanning the gap. From germline, CDR1 is KGHSH and CDR2 LQKENI. The CDR3 runs 16 residues. The CDR3 nucleotides are TGTGCCAGCTCACCAAGCTCGAGCTCTGGGGCCAACGTCCTGACTTTC. It yields the protein CASSPSSSSGANVLTF.

The rearrangement joins TRBV6-6 to TRBJ2-2, with D unresolved. The V gene lost 11 bases and the J gene lost 8 bases, with 9 bases spanning the gap. There are 10 residues in the CDR3. Germline V CDR1 and CDR2: MNHNY, SVGAGI (reference sequence). CDR3 in amino acids: CAGPPGELFF. CDR3 sequence (DNA): TGTGCCGGGCCCCCGGGGGAGCTGTTTTTT.

The genes are TRBV5-1 and TRBJ2-2; TRBD2 matches 14 bases. The V and J ends lost 4 bases and 1 base, in that order; junction bases with no gene match: 6. Looked up from germline, CDR1 is SGHRS and CDR2 is YFSETQ. This CDR3 comprises 18 residues. In nucleotides, the CDR3 is TGCGCCAGCAGCCCAAACGGACTAGCGGGAGGGAACACCGGGGAGCTGTTTTTT. It is translated as CASSPNGLAGGNTGELFF.

V is TRBV14 and J is TRBJ2-5, with 8 positions matching TRBD2. CDR1 is SGHDN and CDR2 is FVKESK in the germline V gene. The V gene end was trimmed by 0 bases and the J gene end by 4 bases; junction bases not matched to a gene: 7. The CDR3 loop spans 16 amino acids. For the CDR3, the DNA is TGTGCCAGCAGCCAAGAGTCGGCCGGGGGGGGAGAGACCCAGTACTTC. Amino acid sequence: CASSQESAGGGETQYF.

The chain couples TRBV16 to TRBJ2-2, with D unresolved. Germline CDR1 KGHSY, CDR2 FQNENV. This CDR3 region has 13 residues. The V end was cut by 1 base, the J end by 7 bases, with 7 bases between. The CDR3: CASSQWQNGELFF. CDR3 in DNA: TGTGCCAGCAGCCAATGGCAGAACGGGGAGCTGTTTTTT. The variable domain in full, completed from reference TRBV16 and TRBJ2-2, reads GEEVAQTPKHLVRGEGQKAKLYCAPIKGHSYVFWYQQVLKNEFKFLISFQNENVFDETGMPKERFSAKCLPNSPCSLEIQATKLEDSAVYFCASSQWQNGELFFGEGSRLTVL.

This clone was seen a few times. The chain uses TRBV7-2 and TRBJ2-5, with 10 positions matching TRBD2. Germline V gene lookup returns CDR1 SGHTA and CDR2 FQGNSA. The CDR3 is 17 residues long. V shed 2 bases, J shed 4 bases, and the junction held 10 bases outside the gene matches. CDR3 DNA: TGTGCCAGCAGCTTAACGCTAGCGGGAGCGGGTACAGAGACCCAGTACTTC. Translating gives CASSLTLAGAGTETQYF.

The table lists this clone with a few counts. The V call is TRBV7-2, the J call TRBJ2-5, with TRBD2 identical over 10 bases. CDR1 SGHTA and CDR2 FQGNSA come from the germline V gene. This CDR3 has 18 residues. V was pared by 4 bases and J by 4 bases, with 15 bases of the junction left unmatched. In DNA, the CDR3 is TGTGCCAGCAGCTGGAGACCGGGACTAGCGACTCTGGGAGAGACCCAGTACTTC. Protein: CASSWRPGLATLGETQYF.